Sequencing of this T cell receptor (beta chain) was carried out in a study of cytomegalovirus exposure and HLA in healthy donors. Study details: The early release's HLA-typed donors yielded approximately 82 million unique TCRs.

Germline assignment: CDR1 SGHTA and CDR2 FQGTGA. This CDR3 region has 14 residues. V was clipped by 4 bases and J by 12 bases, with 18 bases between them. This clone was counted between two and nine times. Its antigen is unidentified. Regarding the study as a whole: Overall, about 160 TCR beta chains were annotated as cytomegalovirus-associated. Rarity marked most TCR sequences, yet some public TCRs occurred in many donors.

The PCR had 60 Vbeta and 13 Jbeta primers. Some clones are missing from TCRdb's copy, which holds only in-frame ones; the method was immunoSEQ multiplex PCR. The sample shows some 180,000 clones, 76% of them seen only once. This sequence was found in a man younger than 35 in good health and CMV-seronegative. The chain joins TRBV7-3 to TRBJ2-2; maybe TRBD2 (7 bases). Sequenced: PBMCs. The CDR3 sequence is CASSSAGARGKLFF. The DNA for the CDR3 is TGTGCCAGCAGCTCGGCGGGGGCCCGCGGCAAGCTGTTTTTT. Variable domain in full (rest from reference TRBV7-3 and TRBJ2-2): GAGVSQTPSNKVTEKGKYVELRCDPISGHTALYWYRQSLGQGPEFLIYFQGTGAADDSGLPNDRFFAVRPEGSVSTLKIQRTERGDSAVYLCASSSAGARGKLFFGEGSRLTVL.